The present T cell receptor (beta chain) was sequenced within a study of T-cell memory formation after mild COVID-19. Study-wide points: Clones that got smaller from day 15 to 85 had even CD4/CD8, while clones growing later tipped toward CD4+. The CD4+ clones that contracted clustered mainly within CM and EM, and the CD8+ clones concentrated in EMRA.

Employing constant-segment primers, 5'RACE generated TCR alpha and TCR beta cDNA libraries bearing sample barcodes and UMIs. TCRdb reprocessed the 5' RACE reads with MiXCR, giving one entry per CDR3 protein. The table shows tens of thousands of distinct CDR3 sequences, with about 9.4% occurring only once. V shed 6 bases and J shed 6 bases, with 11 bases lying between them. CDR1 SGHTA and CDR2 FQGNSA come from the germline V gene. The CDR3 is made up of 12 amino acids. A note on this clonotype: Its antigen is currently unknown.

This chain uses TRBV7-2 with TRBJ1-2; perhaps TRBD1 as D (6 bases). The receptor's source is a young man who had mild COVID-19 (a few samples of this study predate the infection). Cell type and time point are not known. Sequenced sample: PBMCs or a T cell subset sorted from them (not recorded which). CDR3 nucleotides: TGTGCCAGCAGTCTGCAGGGGCATGGCTACACCTTC. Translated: CASSLQGHGYTF.